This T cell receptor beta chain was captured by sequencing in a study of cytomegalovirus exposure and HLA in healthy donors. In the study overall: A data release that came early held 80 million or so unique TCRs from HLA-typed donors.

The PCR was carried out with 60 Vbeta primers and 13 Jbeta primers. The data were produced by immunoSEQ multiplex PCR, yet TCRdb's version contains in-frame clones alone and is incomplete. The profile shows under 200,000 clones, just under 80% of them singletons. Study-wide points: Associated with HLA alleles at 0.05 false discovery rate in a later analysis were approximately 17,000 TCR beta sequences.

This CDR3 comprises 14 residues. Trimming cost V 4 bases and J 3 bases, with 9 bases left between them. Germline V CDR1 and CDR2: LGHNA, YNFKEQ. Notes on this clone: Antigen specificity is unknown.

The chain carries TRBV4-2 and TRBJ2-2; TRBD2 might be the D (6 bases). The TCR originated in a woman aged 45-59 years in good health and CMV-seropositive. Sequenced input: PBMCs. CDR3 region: CASSPGLYTGELFF. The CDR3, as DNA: TGTGCCAGCAGCCCGGGACTTTACACCGGGGAGCTGTTTTTT.